The rows below give T cell receptor beta chains drawn from one sample of a study of molecular identifiers for immune sequencing clone quantification. MiXCR, applied by TCRdb to the PCR reads, yields one record per CDR3 protein. The data show over 35,000 distinct CDR3 sequences, less than 20% seen once. The sequencing sample was made of naive CD8+ T cells from blood, with Jurkat cell RNA spiked in. The receptors here all came from a human donor in good health. Some libraries in this study had Jurkat cell RNA spiked in. CDR3s include the opening cysteine and the closing phenylalanine or tryptophan. A D gene is named only where the DNA matches it firmly. The listing skips clone size in some rows; elsewhere it reads once, few, many or a size class.

d_call | j_call | v_call | clone_size | cdr3_aa | cdr3_nt
. | TRBJ2-7 | TRBV4-1 | . | CTSSPAGSYEQYF | TGCACCAGCAGCCCCGCTGGCTCCTACGAGCAGTACTTC
TRBD1 | TRBJ2-7 | TRBV19 | many | CATGQDSYEQYF | TGTGCCACCGGACAGGACTCCTACGAGCAGTACTTC
TRBD1 | TRBJ2-6 | TRBV5-1 | . | CASSLETGKPGANVLTF | TGCGCCAGCAGCTTGGAGACAGGGAAGCCTGGGGCCAACGTCCTGACTTTC
TRBD2 | TRBJ2-5 | TRBV9 | few | CASSVGQREGPETQYF | TGTGCCAGCAGCGTAGGACAGCGGGAGGGCCCTGAGACCCAGTACTTC
TRBD1 | TRBJ2-5 | TRBV4-2 | many | CASSQGDRQETQYF | TGTGCCAGCAGCCAAGGGGACAGACAAGAGACCCAGTACTTC
. | TRBJ2-2 | TRBV29-1 | . | CSVEEASTGELFF | TGCAGCGTTGAGGAGGCGAGCACCGGGGAGCTGTTTTTT
. | TRBJ2-7 | TRBV19 | many | CASSIAANYEQYF | TGTGCCAGTAGTATCGCAGCCAACTACGAGCAGTACTTC
TRBD2 | TRBJ2-5 | TRBV9 | many | CASSGGGSAETQYF | TGTGCCAGCAGCGGGGGGGGGTCAGCAGAGACCCAGTACTTC
. | TRBJ2-1 | TRBV9 | many | CASSVDEGNEQFF | TGTGCCAGCAGCGTAGACGAGGGGAATGAGCAGTTCTTC
. | TRBJ2-1 | TRBV14 | many | CASSQDPGSSYNEQFF | TGTGCCAGCAGCCAAGACCCAGGGAGCTCCTACAATGAGCAGTTCTTC
TRBD2 | TRBJ2-7 | TRBV20-1 | . | CSASPLAGGYEQYF | TGCAGTGCTAGCCCCCTAGCGGGAGGCTACGAGCAGTACTTC
. | TRBJ2-2 | TRBV19 | . | CASSILGTGELFF | TGTGCCAGTAGTATATTGGGGACCGGGGAGCTGTTTTTT
. | TRBJ2-7 | TRBV6-2/TRBV6-3 | many | CASSPGPGQYF | TGTGCCAGCAGTCCAGGACCCGGGCAGTACTTC
. | TRBJ2-4 | TRBV28 | many | CATSPRGGAKNIQYF | TGTGCCACTTCCCCGAGGGGCGGGGCCAAAAACATTCAGTACTTC
TRBD2 | TRBJ2-1 | TRBV27 | many | CASWYSGGSYNEQFF | TGTGCCAGCTGGTATAGCGGGGGCTCCTACAATGAGCAGTTCTTC
. | TRBJ2-1 | TRBV25-1 | many | CASSRGSGYNEQFF | TGTGCCAGCAGTCGTGGTTCCGGCTACAATGAGCAGTTCTTC
. | TRBJ2-5 | TRBV9 | many | CASSEGWVGETQYF | TGTGCCAGCAGCGAGGGTTGGGTTGGCGAGACCCAGTACTTC
TRBD2 | TRBJ2-7 | TRBV2 | many | CASSEALAGGDYEQYF | TGTGCCAGCAGTGAAGCGTTAGCGGGAGGGGACTACGAGCAGTACTTC
. | TRBJ2-7 | TRBV6-2/TRBV6-3 | many | CATINWVLYEQYF | TGTGCCACCATAAACTGGGTCCTCTACGAGCAGTACTTC
TRBD2 | TRBJ2-1 | TRBV3-1 | many | CASSGGEQPLAGPYNEQFF | TGTGCCAGCAGCGGGGGGGAACAGCCCCTAGCGGGACCCTACAATGAGCAGTTCTTC
TRBD1 | TRBJ2-7 | TRBV2 | many | CASSPGTGKYF | TGTGCCAGCAGCCCCGGGACAGGAAAGTACTTC
. | TRBJ1-1 | TRBV13 | many | CASSILQGPGAFF | TGTGCCAGCAGCATCCTACAGGGCCCGGGAGCTTTCTTT
. | TRBJ2-5 | TRBV7-6 | many | CASSPGRRVTQYF | TGTGCCAGCAGCCCCGGACGCCGGGTGACCCAGTACTTC
TRBD2 | TRBJ2-3 | TRBV6-6 | many | CASVNFAGLGYTDTQYF | TGTGCCAGCGTAAATTTCGCTGGACTAGGGTACACAGATACGCAGTATTTT
. | TRBJ2-1 | TRBV15 | many | CATSDQGGTDAYNEQFF | TGTGCCACCAGCGATCAAGGGGGGACGGACGCCTACAATGAGCAGTTCTTC
. | TRBJ2-7 | TRBV5-5 | many | CASSLTHSYEQYF | TGTGCCAGCAGCTTGACCCACTCCTACGAGCAGTACTTC
. | TRBJ2-2 | TRBV4-3 | many | CASSQDKSGELFF | TGCGCCAGCAGCCAAGATAAATCGGGGGAGCTGTTTTTT
. | TRBJ2-5 | TRBV3-1 | . | CASSQEALQETQYF | TGTGCCAGCAGCCAAGAGGCCCTACAAGAGACCCAGTACTTC
TRBD2 | TRBJ2-5 | TRBV6-2/TRBV6-3 | many | CASSLAGGETQYF | TGTGCCAGCAGCCTAGCGGGAGGAGAGACCCAGTACTTC
TRBD2 | TRBJ2-1 | TRBV5-1 | many | CASSGGLAGGEQFF | TGCGCCAGCAGCGGTGGACTAGCGGGAGGGGAGCAGTTCTTC
TRBD1 | TRBJ2-1 | TRBV29-1 | many | CSVFGRDRLGNEQFF | TGCAGCGTATTCGGCCGGGACAGACTCGGAAATGAGCAGTTCTTC
TRBD1 | TRBJ2-5 | TRBV5-6 | few | CASSLEPGTGQETQYF | TGTGCCAGCAGCTTGGAGCCCGGGACAGGACAAGAGACCCAGTACTTC
. | TRBJ2-7 | TRBV15 | . | CATSRGGSSYEQYF | TGTGCCACCAGCAGAGGAGGTTCCTCCTACGAGCAGTACTTC
. | TRBJ2-1 | TRBV13 | many | CASKLGPNEQFF | TGTGCCAGCAAACTAGGTCCCAATGAGCAGTTCTTC
. | TRBJ2-1 | TRBV28 | . | CASSLDYNEQFF | TGTGCCAGCAGTTTAGATTACAATGAGCAGTTCTTC
TRBD1 | TRBJ2-4 | TRBV6-5 | many | CASSYSQGPGNIQYF | TGTGCCAGCAGTTACTCACAGGGGCCGGGGAACATTCAGTACTTC